This TCR beta chain was obtained from a study of blood T cell repertoires in COVID-19. There are a few counts of this clone. Clones were read by immunoSEQ multiplex PCR, and TCRdb kept only the in-frame ones, dropping some. The repertoire holds roughly 53,000 clones, roughly four fifths seen once, with 14% to 15% in the top ten. Germline CDR1 reads MDHEN; CDR2 reads SYDVKM. V was clipped by 4 bases and J by 8 bases; unmatched bases: 14. The CDR3 covers 16 residues. The source material was peripheral blood. This clonotype was sampled from a human donor in a cohort sampled during active COVID-19. The chain combines TRBV28 with TRBJ1-2, with 9 bases fitting TRBD1. This CDR3 is CASSWVSPGQGNGYTF. The CDR3 DNA reads as TGTGCCAGCAGTTGGGTCTCACCGGGACAGGGAAACGGCTACACCTTC.